Here is one T cell receptor (beta chain) with its context. What it recognizes is unknown. Assay: immunoSEQ multiplex PCR; the TCRdb copy retains only in-frame clones and omits some. Of tens of thousands of clones listed, around 92% were seen once; the top ten hold roughly 8.6%. The sample comes from a study of OX40 agonist ivuxolimab in advanced cancers. Looking at the study overall: Ivuxolimab was administered intravenously to patients at 0.01 to 10 mg/kg every 2 weeks.

Study results and caveats: CD4+ and CD8+ blood T cells expanded clonally by week 6 at 0.1 to 3.0 mg/kg.

The specimen was CD4+ or CD8+ T cells sorted from blood, collected in a trial of the OX40 agonist ivuxolimab. The receptor's source is an adult with an advanced solid tumor such as melanoma, head and neck, liver or kidney cancer.

The CDR3 coding sequence is TGCAGCGCCGCATCAGGGGGCTATGGAAACACCATATATTTT. It encodes CSAASGGYGNTIYF. The V call is TRBV29-1, the J call TRBJ1-3; 8 nucleotides match TRBD1. V trimming: 7 bases; J trimming: 3 bases; junction bases outside the gene matches: 8. The CDR3 contains 14 residues. CDR1 is SQVTM and CDR2 is ANQGSEA in the germline V gene.